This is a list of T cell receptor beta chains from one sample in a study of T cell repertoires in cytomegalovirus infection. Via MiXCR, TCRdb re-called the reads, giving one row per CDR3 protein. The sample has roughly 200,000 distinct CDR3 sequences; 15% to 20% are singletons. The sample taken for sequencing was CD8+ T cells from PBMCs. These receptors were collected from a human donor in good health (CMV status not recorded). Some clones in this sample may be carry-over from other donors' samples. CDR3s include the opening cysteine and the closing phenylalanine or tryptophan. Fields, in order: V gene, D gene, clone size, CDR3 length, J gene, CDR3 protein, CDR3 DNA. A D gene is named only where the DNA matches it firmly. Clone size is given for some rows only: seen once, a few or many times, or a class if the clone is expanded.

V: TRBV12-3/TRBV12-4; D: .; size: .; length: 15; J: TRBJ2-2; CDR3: CASSALSQGAGELFF; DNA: TGTGCCAGCAGTGCCCTCTCACAGGGTGCCGGGGAGCTGTTTTTT
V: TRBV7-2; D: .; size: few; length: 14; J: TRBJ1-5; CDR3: CASSFNVGNQPQHF; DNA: TGTGCCAGCAGCTTTAACGTGGGCAATCAGCCCCAGCATTTT
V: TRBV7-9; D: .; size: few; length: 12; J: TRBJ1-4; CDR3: CASSILNEKLFF; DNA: TGTGCCAGCAGCATTTTAAATGAAAAACTGTTTTTT
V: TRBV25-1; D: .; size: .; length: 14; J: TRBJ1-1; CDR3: CASSDQGMNTEAFF; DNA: TGTGCCAGCAGTGATCAGGGGATGAACACTGAAGCTTTCTTT
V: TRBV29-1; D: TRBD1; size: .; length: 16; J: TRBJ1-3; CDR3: CSVEDVDRVWGNTIYF; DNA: TGCAGCGTTGAAGATGTCGACAGGGTGTGGGGAAACACCATATATTTT
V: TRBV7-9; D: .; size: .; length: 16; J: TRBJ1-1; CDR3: CASSTPRGGANTEAFF; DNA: TGTGCCAGCAGCACCCCGAGGGGAGGGGCGAACACTGAAGCTTTCTTT
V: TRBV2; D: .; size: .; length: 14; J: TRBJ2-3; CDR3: CASTVGTLTDTQYF; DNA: TGTGCCAGCACCGTGGGTACACTCACAGATACGCAGTATTTT
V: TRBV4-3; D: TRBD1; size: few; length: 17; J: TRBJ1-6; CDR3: CASSQDPGTGYNSPLHF; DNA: TGCGCCAGCAGCCAAGATCCGGGGACAGGGTATAATTCACCCCTCCACTTT
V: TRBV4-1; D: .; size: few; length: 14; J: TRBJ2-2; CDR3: CASSPHTSTGELFF; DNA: TGCGCCAGCAGCCCTCATACTAGCACCGGGGAGCTGTTTTTT
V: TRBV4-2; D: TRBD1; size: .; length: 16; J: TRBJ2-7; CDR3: CASSQVGTGKNYEQYF; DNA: TGTGCCAGCAGCCAAGTGGGGACAGGGAAGAACTACGAGCAGTACTTC
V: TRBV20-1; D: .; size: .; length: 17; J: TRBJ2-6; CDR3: CSARFRGGLSGANVLTF; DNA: TGCAGTGCTAGGTTCAGGGGAGGGCTCTCTGGGGCCAACGTCCTGACTTTC
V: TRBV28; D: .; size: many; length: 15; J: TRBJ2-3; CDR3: CASSATSVLTDTQYF; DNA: TGTGCCAGCAGTGCCACGTCCGTACTCACAGATACGCAGTATTTT
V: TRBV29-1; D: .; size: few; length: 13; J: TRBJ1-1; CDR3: CSVGGAMNTEAFF; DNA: TGCAGCGTTGGAGGGGCCATGAACACTGAAGCTTTCTTT
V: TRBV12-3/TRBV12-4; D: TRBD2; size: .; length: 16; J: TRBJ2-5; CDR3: CASRGTSGGPGGTQYF; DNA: TGTGCCAGCAGGGGGACTAGCGGGGGCCCTGGTGGGACCCAGTACTTC
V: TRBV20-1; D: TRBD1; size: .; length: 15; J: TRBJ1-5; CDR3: CSASSGRGSNQPQHF; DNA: TGCAGTGCTAGTAGTGGCAGGGGGTCCAATCAGCCCCAGCATTTT
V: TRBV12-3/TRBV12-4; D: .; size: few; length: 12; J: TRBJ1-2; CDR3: CASSPDRFGYTF; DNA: TGTGCCAGCAGTCCCGACAGATTCGGCTACACCTTC
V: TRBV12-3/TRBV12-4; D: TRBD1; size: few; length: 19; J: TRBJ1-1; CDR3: CASSLFRDRAKKGAAEAFF; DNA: TGTGCCAGCAGTTTATTTCGAGACAGGGCCAAGAAAGGCGCGGCTGAAGCTTTCTTT
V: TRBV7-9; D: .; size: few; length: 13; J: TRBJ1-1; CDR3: CASSLRDNAEAFF; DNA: TGTGCCAGCAGCCTCAGGGACAACGCTGAAGCTTTCTTT
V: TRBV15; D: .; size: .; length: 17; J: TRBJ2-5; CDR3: CATSRDRLAAWKETQYF; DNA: TGTGCCACCAGCAGAGATCGGCTGGCAGCATGGAAAGAGACCCAGTACTTC
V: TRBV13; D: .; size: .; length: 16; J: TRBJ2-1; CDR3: CASSPPWRDEAMEQFF; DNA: TGTGCCAGCAGCCCTCCCTGGAGGGACGAGGCGATGGAGCAGTTCTTC
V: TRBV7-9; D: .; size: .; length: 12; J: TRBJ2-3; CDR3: CASSSGTAMEYF; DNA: TGTGCCAGCAGCTCCGGGACGGCCATGGAGTATTTT
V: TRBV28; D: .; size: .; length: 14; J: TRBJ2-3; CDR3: CASSLELQTDTQYF; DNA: TGTGCCAGCAGTTTAGAGCTGCAAACAGATACGCAGTATTTT
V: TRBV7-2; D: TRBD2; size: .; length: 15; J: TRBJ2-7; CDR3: CASSLLAGGPGEQYF; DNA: TGTGCCAGCAGCCTTCTAGCGGGGGGGCCGGGCGAGCAGTACTTC
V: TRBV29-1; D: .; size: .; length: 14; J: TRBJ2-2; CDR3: CSVEDGQYTGKLFF; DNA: TGCAGCGTTGAAGATGGACAGTACACCGGGAAGCTGTTTTTT
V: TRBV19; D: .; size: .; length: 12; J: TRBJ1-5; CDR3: CASSIGYHPQHF; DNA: TGTGCCAGTAGTATAGGGTATCATCCCCAGCATTTT
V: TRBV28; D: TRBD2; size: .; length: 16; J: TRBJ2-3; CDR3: CASSLAGAGGRHTQYF; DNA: TGTGCCAGCAGTTTAGCCGGAGCGGGGGGGCGCCATACGCAGTATTTT
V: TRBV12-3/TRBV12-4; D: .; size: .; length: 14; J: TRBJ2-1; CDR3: CASSLKGALQEQFF; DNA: TGTGCCAGCAGTTTAAAGGGCGCGCTCCAAGAGCAGTTCTTC
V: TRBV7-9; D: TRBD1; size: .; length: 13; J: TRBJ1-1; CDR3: CASSLSPTGEAFF; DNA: TGTGCCAGCAGCTTATCTCCGACAGGGGAAGCTTTCTTT
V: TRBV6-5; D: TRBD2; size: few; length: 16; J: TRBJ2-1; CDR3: CASTRSRGVNDNEQFF; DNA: TGTGCCAGCACGAGATCGCGGGGGGTTAACGACAATGAGCAGTTCTTC